The 9 T cell receptor beta chains given below trace back to one sample, sequenced in a study of blood T cell repertoires in COVID-19. Generated by immunoSEQ multiplex PCR, the TCRdb table keeps only in-frame clones and is missing some. Among about 230,000 clones, about 90% were seen once, and the ten largest hold 10% to 14%. The sample taken for sequencing was PBMCs or T cells enriched from blood (not recorded which). These receptors all come from a man aged 30 to 39 who had recovered from COVID-19.

The chain carries TRBV6-1 and TRBJ1-2; D may be TRBD1 (6 bases). There are 16 residues in the CDR3. Trimming removed 2 bases at V and 2 bases at J, with 15 bases between. CDR1 and CDR2 from the germline V gene are MNHNS and SASEGT. The CDR3 is CASSENFGTPNYGYTF. CDR3 sequence (DNA): TGTGCCAGCAGTGAAAACTTTGGGACACCGAACTATGGCTACACCTTC.

The chain uses TRBV28 and TRBJ1-1, with 9 bases fitting TRBD1. CDR1 is MDHEN and CDR2 is SYDVKM in the germline V gene. Germline trimming cut 6 bases from V and 9 bases from J; bases unmatched to any gene: 5. The length of the CDR3 is 12 residues. The CDR3 bases are TGTGCCAGCAGCCCTAACAGGGGGCAAGCTTTCTTT. Its protein is CASSPNRGQAFF.

As to this clone: At one boundary the junction diverges from the germline segment, which might be a read error. This sequence joins TRBV30 and TRBJ2-7; TRBD1 agrees at 9 bases. The CDR3 consists of 11 residues. In germline, CDR1 is GTSNPN, CDR2 SVGIG (reference sequence). CDR3 coding DNA: TGTGCCTGGGCCCTCCGGGACAGGGTTAACTTC. It encodes CAWALRDRVNF.

CDR3 DNA sequence: TGTGCCAGCAGCCTCAAGGACAGGGAGCTCTCGGGTACCTACGAGCAGTACTTC. It codes for CASSLKDRELSGTYEQYF. The chain links TRBV11-3 to TRBJ2-7; the match to TRBD1 covers 8 bases. The CDR3 extends over 18 amino acids. Trimming took 5 bases from V and 2 from J; bases not matched to a gene: 17. Germline values: CDR1 SGHNT, CDR2 YENEEA.

This sequence joins TRBV28 and TRBJ2-3; 8 bases agree with TRBD2. The CDR3 covers 12 residues. The ends lost 10 bases at V and 5 bases at J; junction bases unmatched: 5. Germline V gives CDR1 MDHEN, CDR2 SYDVKM. In DNA form, the CDR3 reads TGTGCCACCAGCGGGAGAGAAGATACGCAGTATTTT. Amino acid sequence: CATSGREDTQYF.

This rearrangement joins TRBV24-1 to TRBJ2-5; D is perhaps TRBD1 (5 bases). The CDR3 is 13 amino acids. The V end lost 7 bases, the J end lost 5 bases, and 13 bases lay between the germline ends. The germline V gene encodes CDR1 KGHDR and CDR2 SFDVKD. The CDR3 loop reads CATRPAGMETQYF. The CDR3 DNA sequence: TGTGCCACCAGGCCCGCAGGGATGGAGACCCAGTACTTC.

This clone appeared once. The chain has TRBV5-1 and TRBJ2-3; D is perhaps TRBD1 (5 bases). CDR3 size: 12 residues. Germline values: CDR1 SGHRS, CDR2 YFSETQ. With 1 base removed from V and 6 bases from J, the gap between germline ends came to 6 bases. Written as DNA, the CDR3 is TGCGCCAGCAGCTTGAAGGGGGATACGCAGTATTTT. Translation: CASSLKGDTQYF.

The rearrangement joins TRBV6-5 to TRBJ2-7; tentatively, D is TRBD1 (5 bases). The germline V gene encodes CDR1 MNHEY and CDR2 SVGAGI. The CDR3 length is 13 residues. The V end lost 6 bases, the J end lost 2 bases, and 11 bases lay between the germline ends. CDR3 in DNA: TGTGCCAGCAGAGGCAGGGCTACCTACGAGCAGTACTTC. Protein sequence: CASRGRATYEQYF.

The DNA for the CDR3 is TGTGCCAGCAGCCAAGTTGCTTCTATGGCCGGGGAGCTGTTTTTT. Amino acids: CASSQVASMAGELFF. The chain has TRBV4-2 and TRBJ2-2, with D unclear. This CDR3 comprises 15 residues. CDR1 and CDR2 (germline): LGHNA, YNFKEQ. V shed 1 base and J shed 6 bases, with 12 bases lying between them.